Shown below are 12 T cell receptor beta chains from a single sample sequenced in a study of a mutant IDH1 vaccine in newly diagnosed glioma. Time point defined: baseline, week 1 (first vaccination visit). Treatment here: pre-vaccination baseline after standard-of-care therapy. Profiling relied on immunoSEQ multiplex PCR, and the TCRdb table lists in-frame clones only, not all of them. Here the sample spans about 21,000 clones, 70% to 90% being singletons. Specimen: PBMCs, collected from a glioma patient treated with radiotherapy, temozolomide or both. The receptors stem from a man aged 40-49 years with glioma.

The V gene is TRBV4-3, the J gene TRBJ2-4; D is perhaps TRBD1 or TRBD2 (5 bases each). The ends were cut back, 4 bases at V and 1 base at J, with 14 bases in the middle. The germline CDR1 and CDR2 sequences are LGHNA and YSLEER. The CDR3 spans 16 residues. The DNA of the CDR3 is TGCGCCAGCAGCCCGGGACCTTTGGGGGCCAAAAACATTCAGTACTTC. Its translation: CASSPGPLGAKNIQYF.

The rearrangement uses TRBV30 and TRBJ1-1, with TRBD1 matching over 9 bases. V was pared by 3 bases and J by 1 base, with 3 bases of the junction left unmatched. The germline V gene encodes CDR1 GTSNPN and CDR2 SVGIG (reference sequence). This CDR3 region has 14 residues. The CDR3 loop is CAWSLDRGNTEAFF. CDR3 nucleotide sequence: TGTGCCTGGAGCTTGGACAGGGGGAACACTGAAGCTTTCTTT.

The chain couples TRBV27 to TRBJ2-2; possible D gene TRBD2, 5 bases. The CDR3 extends over 16 amino acids. Germline CDR1 and CDR2: MNHEY and SMNVEV (reference sequence). Between the trimmed V and J ends, which lost 7 bases and 2 bases, there was a span of 17 bases. Here the CDR3 reads CASKTRTGVNTGELFF. The CDR3 DNA follows: TGTGCCAGCAAAACTCGGACCGGGGTAAACACCGGGGAGCTGTTTTTT.

V gene TRBV9 combines with J gene TRBJ1-3; D remains unclear. CDR3 length: 14 amino acids. Trimming left V 5 bases short and J 2 bases short, with 11 bases between. Germline V gives CDR1 SGDLS, CDR2 YYNGEE. CDR3 in amino acids: CASRPDNAGNTIYF. Here the CDR3 DNA reads TGTGCCAGCAGACCCGACAATGCTGGAAACACCATATATTTT.

The J gene is TRBJ1-6, the V gene TRBV27, with 10 nucleotides matching TRBD1. The CDR3 contains 19 residues. The V and J ends lost 4 bases and 0 bases, in that order; junction bases with no gene match: 9. CDR1 MNHEY and CDR2 SMNVEV come from the germline V gene (reference sequence). CDR3 sequence reads: CASSSIGTGESSYNSPLHF. Here the CDR3 DNA reads TGTGCCAGCAGTTCAATCGGGACAGGGGAGAGCTCCTATAATTCACCCCTCCACTTT.

This clone is medium-sized in the sample. The chain carries TRBV6-5 and TRBJ2-7, with D possibly being TRBD1 or TRBD2 (5 bases each). Germline CDR1 is MNHEY and CDR2 is SVGAGI. This CDR3 comprises 13 residues. V lost 8 bases and J lost 2, with 13 bases in between. The CDR3 here is CASESGTTYEQYF. As DNA, the CDR3 is TGTGCCAGCGAATCCGGGACCACCTACGAGCAGTACTTC.

The chain couples TRBV5-1 to TRBJ2-4, with D possibly being TRBD1 (6 bases). Germline CDR1 and CDR2: SGHRS and YFSETQ. The CDR3 is 14 residues long. The ends were cut back, 5 bases at V and 9 bases at J, with 18 bases in the middle. CDR3 sequence: CASSSRDTTGIQYF. CDR3 coding DNA: TGCGCCAGCAGTTCCCGGGACACCACTGGCATTCAGTACTTC.

The chain combines TRBV6-5 with TRBJ1-4; 7 bases match TRBD1. V trimming: 5 bases; J trimming: 7 bases; junction bases outside the gene matches: 7. The CDR3 totals 14 residues. Germline CDR1 reads MNHEY; CDR2 reads SVGAGI. CDR3 sequence: CASSRIGQVEKLFF. CDR3 sequence (DNA): TGTGCCAGCAGTCGGATTGGACAGGTTGAAAAACTGTTTTTT.

The chain couples TRBV6-5 to TRBJ2-7, with D possibly TRBD1 on 5 matching bases. This CDR3 is 14 amino acids long. Germline CDR1 reads MNHEY; CDR2 reads SVGAGI. V was pared by 5 bases and J by 5 bases, with 16 bases between. DNA for the CDR3: TGTGCCAGCAGTCTTACGTCAGGGTGGGACGAGCAGTACTTC. This gives the protein CASSLTSGWDEQYF.

The rearrangement uses TRBV25-1 and TRBJ1-2; unclear D gene. This CDR3 comprises 13 residues. The germline CDR1 and CDR2 sequences are MGHDK and SYGVNS. V was cut by 3 bases and J by 2 bases, with 7 bases left in between. The DNA for the CDR3 is TGTGCCAGCAGTGACAAAACAAACTATGGCTACACCTTC. Protein: CASSDKTNYGYTF.

In nucleotides, the CDR3 is TGCAGCGTTGGGGCTAGCTTTTCCGGGGAGCTGTTTTTT. It is translated as CSVGASFSGELFF. The J gene is TRBJ2-2, the V gene TRBV29-1; D possibly corresponds to TRBD2 (5 bases). Trimming removed 4 bases from V and 6 bases from J, with 12 bases in between. The CDR3 is 13 residues long. Germline loops: CDR1 SQVTM, CDR2 ANQGSEA.

The CDR3 protein is CASSPTWERDPHEQYF. In DNA form, the CDR3 reads TGTGCCAGCAGCCCCACATGGGAGCGGGATCCCCACGAGCAGTACTTC. This chain connects TRBV5-6 to TRBJ2-7; 7 nucleotides agree with TRBD2. V was pared by 4 bases and J by 5 bases, with 15 bases of the junction left unmatched. The CDR3 runs 16 residues. Germline CDR1 reads SGHDT; CDR2 reads YYEEEE.